The subject of this entry is one TCR beta chain. CDR1 and CDR2 from the germline V gene are SGDLS and YYNGEE. The CDR3 is 12 amino acids. V gave up 2 bases and J gave up 1 base, with 3 bases separating them. This sample is drawn from a study of blood T cell repertoires in COVID-19. Study overall: Acute and convalescent COVID-19 specimens originated in the United States, Italy and Spain. T cells, B-cell-depleted T cells, or PBMCs provided the cDNA or gDNA that served as material.

TCRdb's table, derived via immunoSEQ multiplex PCR, lists solely in-frame clones and lacks some. The sample shows 180,000 or so clones, around 84% of them seen only once. Seattle patients were enrolled while actively infected and followed longitudinally. The V call is TRBV9, the J call TRBJ1-2; D gene uncertain. The receptor was isolated from a woman in her 70s with COVID-19, enrolled during active disease. The sequencing input was peripheral blood. The chain's CDR3 is CASSVGNYGYTF. CDR3 in DNA: TGTGCCAGCAGCGTCGGTAACTATGGCTACACCTTC.